Listed below are T cell receptor beta chains from one sample, sequenced in a study of T cells after yellow fever vaccination. TCRdb reprocessed the 5' RACE reads via MiXCR and lists one record per CDR3 protein. The sample shows more than 300,000 distinct CDR3 sequences, roughly 10% of them seen only once. The starting material was CD4+ T cells sorted from PBMCs, obtained 45 days after the yellow fever booster vaccination. Source of these receptors: a man between 18 and 29 years old who received the YFV17D yellow fever vaccine. The CDR3 runs from the conserved cysteine through the conserved F or W. Fields, in order: V gene, CDR3 length, D gene, J gene, clone size, CDR3 DNA, CDR3 protein. A D gene is named only where the DNA matches it firmly. A clone size is listed for some rows: how often the clone was seen (once, few, many), or a class if it is expanded.

v_call: TRBV7-9
cdr3_length: 12
d_call: .
j_call: TRBJ1-3
clone_size: .
cdr3_nt: TGTGCCAGCAGCTTTAGAGGACTAGCCATATATTTT
cdr3_aa: CASSFRGLAIYF

v_call: TRBV24-1
cdr3_length: 12
d_call: .
j_call: TRBJ2-1
clone_size: .
cdr3_nt: TGTGCCACCAGTTTCGACTCCAATGAGCAGTTCTTC
cdr3_aa: CATSFDSNEQFF

v_call: TRBV7-2
cdr3_length: 13
d_call: .
j_call: TRBJ2-7
clone_size: few
cdr3_nt: TGTGCCAGCAGCTTAGCCCCCAACTACGAGCAGTACTTC
cdr3_aa: CASSLAPNYEQYF

v_call: TRBV7-9
cdr3_length: 12
d_call: .
j_call: TRBJ1-2
clone_size: few
cdr3_nt: TGTGCCAGCAATCAGCGGATCTATGGCTACACCTTC
cdr3_aa: CASNQRIYGYTF

v_call: TRBV4-3
cdr3_length: 15
d_call: .
j_call: TRBJ1-6
clone_size: few
cdr3_nt: TGCGCCAGCAGCCAAGTTGGCAATCCTAGTTCACCCCTCCACTTT
cdr3_aa: CASSQVGNPSSPLHF

v_call: TRBV4-1
cdr3_length: 13
d_call: .
j_call: TRBJ1-5
clone_size: many
cdr3_nt: TGCGCCAGCAGCCAAGAGGACAATCAGCCCCAGCATTTT
cdr3_aa: CASSQEDNQPQHF

v_call: TRBV11-2
cdr3_length: 15
d_call: .
j_call: TRBJ2-2
clone_size: many
cdr3_nt: TGTGCCAGCAGCTTAGATACAGCGAACACCGGGGAGCTGTTTTTT
cdr3_aa: CASSLDTANTGELFF

v_call: TRBV3-1
cdr3_length: 15
d_call: TRBD2
j_call: TRBJ2-3
clone_size: many
cdr3_nt: TGTGCCAGCAGCCCCAAGCGGGGGGGCACAGATACGCAGTATTTT
cdr3_aa: CASSPKRGGTDTQYF

v_call: TRBV7-9
cdr3_length: 14
d_call: .
j_call: TRBJ2-7
clone_size: .
cdr3_nt: TGTGCCAGCAGCTTAGAAGGGAAGAGTCGGGAGCAGTACTTC
cdr3_aa: CASSLEGKSREQYF

v_call: TRBV7-9
cdr3_length: 14
d_call: .
j_call: TRBJ1-1
clone_size: few
cdr3_nt: TGTGCCAGCAGGTTAGGGGGGGCCGGCTCTGAAGCTTTCTTT
cdr3_aa: CASRLGGAGSEAFF

v_call: TRBV6-2/TRBV6-3
cdr3_length: 15
d_call: .
j_call: TRBJ1-1
clone_size: .
cdr3_nt: TGTGCCAGCTCTAAACGACAGGTTGGGAACACTGAAGCTTTCTTT
cdr3_aa: CASSKRQVGNTEAFF

v_call: TRBV7-6
cdr3_length: 17
d_call: .
j_call: TRBJ2-2
clone_size: .
cdr3_nt: TGTGCCAGCAGCCCAACCCTTACCGGGGGTTACACCGGGGAGCTGTTTTTT
cdr3_aa: CASSPTLTGGYTGELFF

v_call: TRBV7-9
cdr3_length: 15
d_call: TRBD1
j_call: TRBJ1-3
clone_size: many
cdr3_nt: TGTGCCAGCAGCCCTAAGGGACAGACTGGAAACACCATATATTTT
cdr3_aa: CASSPKGQTGNTIYF

v_call: TRBV7-8
cdr3_length: 14
d_call: .
j_call: TRBJ2-3
clone_size: .
cdr3_nt: TGTGCCAGCAGCACAAGAGGTATCACAGATACGCAGTATTTT
cdr3_aa: CASSTRGITDTQYF

v_call: TRBV12-3/TRBV12-4
cdr3_length: 12
d_call: .
j_call: TRBJ2-5
clone_size: many
cdr3_nt: TGTGCCAGCAGCTCCGGGCCTGGGACCCAGTACTTC
cdr3_aa: CASSSGPGTQYF

v_call: TRBV3-1
cdr3_length: 20
d_call: .
j_call: TRBJ2-3
clone_size: many
cdr3_nt: TGTGCCAGCAGCCAAGGGGCCCCTTTCGAAAACAGGGCGCCAACAGATACGCAGTATTTT
cdr3_aa: CASSQGAPFENRAPTDTQYF

v_call: TRBV20-1
cdr3_length: 13
d_call: TRBD1
j_call: TRBJ1-2
clone_size: .
cdr3_nt: TGCAGTGCTCCGAAACAGGGGGAGTATGGCTACACCTTC
cdr3_aa: CSAPKQGEYGYTF

v_call: TRBV7-9
cdr3_length: 15
d_call: TRBD1
j_call: TRBJ1-2
clone_size: few
cdr3_nt: TGTGCCAGCAGCTTAGGCCGGGACAGGGGCTATGGCTACACCTTC
cdr3_aa: CASSLGRDRGYGYTF

v_call: TRBV6-6
cdr3_length: 14
d_call: TRBD1
j_call: TRBJ2-7
clone_size: .
cdr3_nt: TGTGCCAGCATTAAGGGACAGGGCCTTAAGGAGCAGTACTTC
cdr3_aa: CASIKGQGLKEQYF

v_call: TRBV7-8
cdr3_length: 14
d_call: .
j_call: TRBJ2-3
clone_size: few
cdr3_nt: TGTGCCGGGGCTAGGATGCGCTCCACAGATACGCAGTATTTT
cdr3_aa: CAGARMRSTDTQYF

v_call: TRBV7-9
cdr3_length: 14
d_call: .
j_call: TRBJ1-2
clone_size: .
cdr3_nt: TGTGCCAGCACCCCGTTCGGGGGAGACTATGGCTACACCTTC
cdr3_aa: CASTPFGGDYGYTF

v_call: TRBV5-6
cdr3_length: 11
d_call: .
j_call: TRBJ1-1
clone_size: .
cdr3_nt: TGTGCCAGCAGCCGCAGGGTAGAAGCTTTCTTT
cdr3_aa: CASSRRVEAFF

v_call: TRBV20-1
cdr3_length: 18
d_call: .
j_call: TRBJ1-3
clone_size: .
cdr3_nt: TGCAGTGCTAGAGACCCAAGGGGGGGCAGCCACTCTGGAAACACCATATATTTT
cdr3_aa: CSARDPRGGSHSGNTIYF

v_call: TRBV4-3
cdr3_length: 13
d_call: .
j_call: TRBJ2-7
clone_size: .
cdr3_nt: TGCGCCAGCAGCCAAGAAATGGCCTTCGAGCAGTACTTC
cdr3_aa: CASSQEMAFEQYF

v_call: TRBV12-3/TRBV12-4
cdr3_length: 15
d_call: TRBD2
j_call: TRBJ2-2
clone_size: .
cdr3_nt: TGTGCCAGCAGCCCAAGCGGGGGGGTGAGCGGGGAGCTGTTTTTT
cdr3_aa: CASSPSGGVSGELFF

v_call: TRBV29-1
cdr3_length: 12
d_call: .
j_call: TRBJ2-4
clone_size: few
cdr3_nt: TGCAGCGTTGCTATTACTGGGGACATTCAGTACTTC
cdr3_aa: CSVAITGDIQYF

v_call: TRBV19
cdr3_length: 14
d_call: .
j_call: TRBJ1-1
clone_size: few
cdr3_nt: TGTGCCAGTAGTATATTGGGGATGCGCACTGAAGCTTTCTTT
cdr3_aa: CASSILGMRTEAFF

v_call: TRBV29-1
cdr3_length: 13
d_call: .
j_call: TRBJ1-2
clone_size: few
cdr3_nt: TGCAGCGTTGCCTCGGGGGCAGGGAAGGACTACACCTTC
cdr3_aa: CSVASGAGKDYTF

v_call: TRBV11-3
cdr3_length: 14
d_call: TRBD1
j_call: TRBJ2-1
clone_size: few
cdr3_nt: TGTGCCAGCAGCTTTAGGGGGCCGCAGGGATGGCAGTTCTTC
cdr3_aa: CASSFRGPQGWQFF

v_call: TRBV6-5
cdr3_length: 13
d_call: .
j_call: TRBJ2-5
clone_size: many
cdr3_nt: TGTGCCAGCACCCTCGCCGGTACTGAGACCCAGTACTTC
cdr3_aa: CASTLAGTETQYF

v_call: TRBV6-5
cdr3_length: 15
d_call: .
j_call: TRBJ1-1
clone_size: .
cdr3_nt: TGTGCCAGCAGTCCATGGACGCCTCCGGGGACTGAAGCTTTCTTT
cdr3_aa: CASSPWTPPGTEAFF

v_call: TRBV6-5
cdr3_length: 15
d_call: TRBD1
j_call: TRBJ1-2
clone_size: few
cdr3_nt: TGTGCCAGCAGTTGGTCGCAGGGGGCTCCTTATGGCTACACCTTC
cdr3_aa: CASSWSQGAPYGYTF

v_call: TRBV18
cdr3_length: 17
d_call: .
j_call: TRBJ2-3
clone_size: few
cdr3_nt: TGTGCCAGCTCACCATCGGGTGGGGGGGCCTGGACAGATACGCAGTATTTT
cdr3_aa: CASSPSGGGAWTDTQYF

v_call: TRBV11-2
cdr3_length: 15
d_call: .
j_call: TRBJ1-1
clone_size: few
cdr3_nt: TGTGCCAGCAGCTTACAGAGGGGCCGGGGCACTGAAGCTTTCTTT
cdr3_aa: CASSLQRGRGTEAFF

v_call: TRBV4-2
cdr3_length: 15
d_call: .
j_call: TRBJ1-4
clone_size: many
cdr3_nt: TGTGCCAGCAGCCGGGTAGGACAGTCGAAAGAAAAACTGTTTTTT
cdr3_aa: CASSRVGQSKEKLFF

v_call: TRBV20-1
cdr3_length: 20
d_call: TRBD2
j_call: TRBJ2-3
clone_size: .
cdr3_nt: TGCAGTGCTAGAGATTACGCCGGACTGGCTAGCGGGACCTCCACAGATACGCAGTATTTT
cdr3_aa: CSARDYAGLASGTSTDTQYF

v_call: TRBV7-9
cdr3_length: 16
d_call: .
j_call: TRBJ2-2
clone_size: .
cdr3_nt: TGTGCCAGCAGCCCAGGGTTAACCACGAACACCGGGGAGCTGTTTTTT
cdr3_aa: CASSPGLTTNTGELFF

v_call: TRBV19
cdr3_length: 14
d_call: .
j_call: TRBJ2-2
clone_size: .
cdr3_nt: TGTGCCAGTGGAGAGGATCCCTCCGGCGGGGAGCTGTTTTTT
cdr3_aa: CASGEDPSGGELFF

v_call: TRBV6-1
cdr3_length: 15
d_call: TRBD1
j_call: TRBJ1-5
clone_size: many
cdr3_nt: TGTGCCAGCACCCGGACAGGGAAATCCAATCAGCCCCAGCATTTT
cdr3_aa: CASTRTGKSNQPQHF

v_call: TRBV5-1
cdr3_length: 15
d_call: TRBD1
j_call: TRBJ1-1
clone_size: few
cdr3_nt: TGCGCCAGCAGCTCACAGGGGGCTGTGGGCACTGAAGCTTTCTTT
cdr3_aa: CASSSQGAVGTEAFF

v_call: TRBV19
cdr3_length: 14
d_call: .
j_call: TRBJ2-2
clone_size: many
cdr3_nt: TGTGCCAGTAGTATGCAGGGCAGAACCGGGGAGCTGTTTTTT
cdr3_aa: CASSMQGRTGELFF

v_call: TRBV10-3
cdr3_length: 13
d_call: .
j_call: TRBJ1-1
clone_size: .
cdr3_nt: TGTGCCATCAGTGAGTCGAACGGGAGTCAGGCTTTCTTT
cdr3_aa: CAISESNGSQAFF

v_call: TRBV4-1
cdr3_length: 12
d_call: .
j_call: TRBJ1-1
clone_size: .
cdr3_nt: TGCGCCAGCAGCCAAGTCTGGGGTGAAGCTTTCTTT
cdr3_aa: CASSQVWGEAFF

v_call: TRBV5-6
cdr3_length: 13
d_call: .
j_call: TRBJ2-4
clone_size: many
cdr3_nt: TGTGCCAGCAGCCTCCTGGACAGAAACATTCAGTACTTC
cdr3_aa: CASSLLDRNIQYF